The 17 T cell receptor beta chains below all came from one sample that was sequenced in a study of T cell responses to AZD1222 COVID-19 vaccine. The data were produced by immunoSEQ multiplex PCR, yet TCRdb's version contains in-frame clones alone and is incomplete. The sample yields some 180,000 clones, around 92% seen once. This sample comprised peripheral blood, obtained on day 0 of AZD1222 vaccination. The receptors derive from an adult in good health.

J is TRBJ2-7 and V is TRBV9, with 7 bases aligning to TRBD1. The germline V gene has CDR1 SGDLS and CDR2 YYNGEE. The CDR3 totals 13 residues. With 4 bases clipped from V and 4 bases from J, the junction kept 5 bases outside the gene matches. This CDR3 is CASSPTTGYEQYF. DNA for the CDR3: TGTGCCAGCAGCCCCACGACAGGGTACGAGCAGTACTTC. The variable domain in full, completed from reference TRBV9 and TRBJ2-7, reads DSGVTQTPKHLITATGQRVTLRCSPRSGDLSVYWYQQSLDQGLQFLIQYYNGEERAKGNILERFSAQQFPDLHSELNLSSLELGDSALYFCASSPTTGYEQYFGPGTRLTVT.

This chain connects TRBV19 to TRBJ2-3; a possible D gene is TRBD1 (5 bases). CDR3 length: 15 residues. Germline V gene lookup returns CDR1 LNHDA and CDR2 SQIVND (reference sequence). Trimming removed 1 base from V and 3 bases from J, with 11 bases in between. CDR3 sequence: CASSIAKAGTDTQYF. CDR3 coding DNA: TGTGCCAGTAGTATAGCTAAGGCAGGGACAGATACGCAGTATTTT.

The CDR3 is CASSSPHTENYGYTF. In nucleotides, the CDR3 is TGTGCCAGCAGCTCGCCTCACACAGAGAACTATGGCTACACCTTC. This sequence joins TRBV5-4 and TRBJ1-2; D remains unclear. Trimming stripped 3 bases from V and 2 bases from J, with 14 bases between. In germline, CDR1 is SGHNT, CDR2 YYREEE (reference sequence). The CDR3 length is 15 residues.

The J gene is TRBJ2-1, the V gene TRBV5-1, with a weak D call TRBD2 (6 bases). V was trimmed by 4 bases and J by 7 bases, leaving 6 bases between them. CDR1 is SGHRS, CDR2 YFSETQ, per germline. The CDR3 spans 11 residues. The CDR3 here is CASSGGNEQFF. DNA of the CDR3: TGCGCCAGCAGCGGGGGGAATGAGCAGTTCTTC.

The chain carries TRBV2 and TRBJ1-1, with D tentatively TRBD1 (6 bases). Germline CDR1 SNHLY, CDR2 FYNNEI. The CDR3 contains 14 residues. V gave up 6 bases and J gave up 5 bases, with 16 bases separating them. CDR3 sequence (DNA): TGTGCCAGCAGCGGTAACAGGGACTTGACTGAAGCTTTCTTT. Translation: CASSGNRDLTEAFF.

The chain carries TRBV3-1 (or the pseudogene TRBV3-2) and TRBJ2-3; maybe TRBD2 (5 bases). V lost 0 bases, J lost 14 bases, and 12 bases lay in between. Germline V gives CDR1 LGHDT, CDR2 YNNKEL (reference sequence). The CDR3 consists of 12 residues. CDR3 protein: CASSQDHGRGYF. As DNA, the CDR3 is TGTGCCAGCAGCCAAGACCACGGACGGGGGTATTTT.

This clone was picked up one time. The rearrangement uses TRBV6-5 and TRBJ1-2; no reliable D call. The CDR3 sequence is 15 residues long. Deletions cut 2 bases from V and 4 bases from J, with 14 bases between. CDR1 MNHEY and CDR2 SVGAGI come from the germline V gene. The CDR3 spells CASSYAGIFSYGYTF. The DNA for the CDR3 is TGTGCCAGCAGTTACGCGGGGATCTTTTCCTATGGCTACACCTTC.

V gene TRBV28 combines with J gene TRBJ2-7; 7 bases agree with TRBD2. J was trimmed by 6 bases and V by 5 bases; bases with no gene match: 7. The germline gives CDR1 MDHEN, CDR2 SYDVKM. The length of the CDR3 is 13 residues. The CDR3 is CASSPAGTTEQYV. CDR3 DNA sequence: TGTGCCAGCAGTCCGGCGGGGACTACCGAGCAGTACGTC.

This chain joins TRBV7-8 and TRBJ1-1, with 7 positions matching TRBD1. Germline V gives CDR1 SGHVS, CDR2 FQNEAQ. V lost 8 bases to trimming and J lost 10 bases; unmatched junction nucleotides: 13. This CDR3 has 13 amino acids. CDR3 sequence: CASGRANRDRAFF. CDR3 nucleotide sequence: TGTGCCAGCGGAAGAGCCAACAGGGACAGAGCTTTCTTT.

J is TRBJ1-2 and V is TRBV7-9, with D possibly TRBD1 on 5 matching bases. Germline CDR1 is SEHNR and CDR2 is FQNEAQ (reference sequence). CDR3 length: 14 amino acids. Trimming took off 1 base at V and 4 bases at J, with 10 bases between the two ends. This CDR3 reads CASSLVQGSYGYTF. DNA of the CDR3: TGTGCCAGCAGCTTAGTTCAGGGTTCCTATGGCTACACCTTC.

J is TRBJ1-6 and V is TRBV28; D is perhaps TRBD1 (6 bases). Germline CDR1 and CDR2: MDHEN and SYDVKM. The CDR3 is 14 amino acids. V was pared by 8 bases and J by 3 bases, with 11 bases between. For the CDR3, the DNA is TGTGCCAGCTGCAGGGGTGACTATAATTCACCCCTCCACTTT. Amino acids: CASCRGDYNSPLHF.

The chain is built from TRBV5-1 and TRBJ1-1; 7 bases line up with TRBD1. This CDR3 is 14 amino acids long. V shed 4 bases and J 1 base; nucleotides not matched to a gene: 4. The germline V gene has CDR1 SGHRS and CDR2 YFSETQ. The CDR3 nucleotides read TGCGCCAGCAGCGATTCAGGGGGGAACACTGAAGCTTTCTTT. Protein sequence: CASSDSGGNTEAFF.

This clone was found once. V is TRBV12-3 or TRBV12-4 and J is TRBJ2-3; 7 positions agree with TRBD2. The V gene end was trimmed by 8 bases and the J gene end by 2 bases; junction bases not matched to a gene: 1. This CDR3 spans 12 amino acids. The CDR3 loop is CASRGDTDTQYF. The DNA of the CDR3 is TGTGCCAGCCGGGGGGACACAGATACGCAGTATTTT.

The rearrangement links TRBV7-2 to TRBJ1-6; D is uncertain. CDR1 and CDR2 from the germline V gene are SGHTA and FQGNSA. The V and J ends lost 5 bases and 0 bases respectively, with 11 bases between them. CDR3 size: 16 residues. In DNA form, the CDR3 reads TGTGCCAGCAGCCCGTCGTTGAGCTCCTATAATTCACCCCTCCACTTT. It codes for CASSPSLSSYNSPLHF.

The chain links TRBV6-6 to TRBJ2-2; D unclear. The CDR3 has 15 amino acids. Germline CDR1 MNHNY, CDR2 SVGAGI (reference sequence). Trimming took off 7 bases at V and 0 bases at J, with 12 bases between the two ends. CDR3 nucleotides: TGTGCCAGCAAGTTGTCCAACGCGAACACCGGGGAGCTGTTTTTT. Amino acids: CASKLSNANTGELFF.

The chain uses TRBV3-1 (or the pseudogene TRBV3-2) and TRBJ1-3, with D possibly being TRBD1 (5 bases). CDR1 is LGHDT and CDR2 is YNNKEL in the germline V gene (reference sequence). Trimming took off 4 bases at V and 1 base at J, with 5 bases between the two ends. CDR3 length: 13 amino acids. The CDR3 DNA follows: TGTGCCAGCAGCCCAGGGTCTGGAAACACCATATATTTT. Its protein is CASSPGSGNTIYF.

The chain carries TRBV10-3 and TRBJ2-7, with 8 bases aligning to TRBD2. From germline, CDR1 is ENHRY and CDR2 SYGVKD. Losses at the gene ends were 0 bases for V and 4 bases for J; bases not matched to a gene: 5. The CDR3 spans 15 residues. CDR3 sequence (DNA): TGTGCCATCAGTGAGTCCTTTAGCGGGATTTACGAGCAGTACTTC. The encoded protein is CAISESFSGIYEQYF.